These T cell receptor beta chains were read from a single sample in a study of blood T cell repertoires in COVID-19. This table comes from immunoSEQ multiplex PCR, and its TCRdb copy is limited to in-frame clones, with some not included. The sample records 50,000 to 75,000 clones, approximately 92% being singletons. Sample: peripheral blood. These receptors all come from a man between 45 and 60 years old with active COVID-19. The CDR3 runs from the conserved cysteine through the conserved F or W. Each record gives: clone size, J gene, V gene, D gene, CDR3 protein, CDR3 DNA. D genes are given only for firm matches. Part of the rows lack a size; the others show once, few, many or a class for expanded clones.

-	TRBJ1-5	TRBV15	TRBD1	CATSVDRGHQPQHF	TGTGCCACCAGCGTAGACAGGGGCCATCAGCCCCAGCATTTT
once	TRBJ2-5	TRBV7-7	TRBD1	CASSFGTGVETQYF	TGTGCTAGCAGCTTCGGGACAGGGGTAGAGACCCAGTACTTC
-	TRBJ1-5	TRBV7-9	-	CASSLALPGGPQHF	TGTGCCAGCAGCTTAGCCCTTCCCGGGGGGCCCCAGCATTTT
-	TRBJ1-6	TRBV11-1	TRBD1	CASSLLRTGRRSPLHF	TGTGCCAGCAGCTTACTGAGGACAGGGAGAAGATCACCCCTCCACTTT
-	TRBJ1-4	TRBV4-2	-	CASSTKKGPNEKLFF	TGTGCCAGCAGCACCAAGAAGGGGCCCAATGAAAAACTGTTTTTT
-	TRBJ1-5	TRBV2	-	CASSGGLNYQPQHF	TGTGCCAGCAGTGGGGGACTTAATTATCAGCCCCAGCATTTT
few	TRBJ1-2	TRBV4-2	-	CASSQGGGYTF	TGTGCCAGCAGCCAAGGAGGTGGCTACACCTTC
-	TRBJ2-7	TRBV6-2/TRBV6-3	TRBD1	CASSSGTGVYEQYF	TGTGCCAGCAGTTCCGGGACAGGGGTCTACGAGCAGTACTTC
-	TRBJ1-3	TRBV12-1	-	CASSFGLFGRGRAPGNTIYF	TGTGCCAGCAGCTTTGGTTTATTTGGCAGGGGGCGAGCGCCTGGAAACACCATATATTTT
once	TRBJ2-1	TRBV6-1	TRBD2	CASSEPGLAGVNEQFF	TGTGCCAGCAGTGAACCGGGACTAGCGGGAGTTAACGAGCAGTTCTTC
-	TRBJ2-5	TRBV5-4	TRBD2	CASSPRGGRQETQYF	TGTGCCAGCAGCCCTCGGGGGGGACGCCAAGAGACCCAGTACTTC
-	TRBJ2-5	TRBV27	TRBD2	CASSARGEDQETQYF	TGTGCCAGCAGTGCCCGGGGGGAAGATCAAGAGACCCAGTACTTC
-	TRBJ2-5	TRBV3-1/TRBV3-2	TRBD2	CASSQGAYSGSKMGTQYF	TGTGCCAGCAGCCAAGGTGCCTATAGCGGGAGTAAGATGGGGACCCAGTACTTC
-	TRBJ2-7	TRBV28	-	CASSFPGYEQYF	TGTGCCAGCAGTTTTCCGGGATACGAGCAGTACTTC